The rows below give T cell receptor beta chains drawn from one sample of a study of T cell responses to AZD1222 COVID-19 vaccine. Only in-frame clones appear in the TCRdb table, and some are missing; sequencing was by immunoSEQ multiplex PCR. The table records about 67,000 clones, roughly 84% of them present only once. The starting material was peripheral blood, obtained on day 0 of AZD1222 vaccination. Every receptor here comes from an adult in good health. Both conserved end residues are part of each CDR3. The D gene is left open where the match is weak. Rows give clone size only sometimes, using once, few, many, or a class for an expanded clone.

>TRBD2|NA|TRBV3-1/TRBV3-2|TRBJ2-7
CASSRTPGLVVYEQYF
TGTGCCAGCAGCCGGACACCGGGACTAGTGGTCTACGAGCAGTACTTC
>NA|NA|TRBV13|TRBJ1-2
CASSPWPGENGYTF
TGTGCCAGCAGCCCTTGGCCGGGAGAGAATGGCTACACCTTC
>NA|NA|TRBV28|TRBJ2-1
CASSPNGGKSNEQFF
TGTGCCAGCAGCCCCAACGGGGGTAAGTCGAATGAGCAGTTCTTC
>NA|NA|TRBV18|TRBJ2-4
CASSPSQGGLAKNIQYF
TGTGCCAGCTCACCATCTCAGGGCGGGTTGGCCAAAAACATTCAGTACTTC
>NA|NA|TRBV28|TRBJ2-7
CASSLFGLAGHYEQYF
TGTGCCAGCAGTTTATTCGGGTTGGCGGGACACTACGAGCAGTACTTC
>TRBD1|NA|TRBV13|TRBJ2-1
CASSADRVEQFF
TGTGCCAGCAGCGCGGACAGGGTTGAGCAGTTCTTC
>NA|NA|TRBV6-5|TRBJ2-1
CASGVSRDNEQFF
TGTGCCAGCGGAGTTAGCAGAGACAATGAGCAGTTCTTC
>NA|NA|TRBV7-2|TRBJ2-2
CASSLGRASGELFF
TGTGCCAGCAGCTTAGGTCGAGCCTCCGGGGAGCTGTTTTTT
>TRBD1|once|TRBV7-2|TRBJ1-6
CASKGQGWNSPLHF
TGTGCCAGCAAAGGACAGGGGTGGAATTCACCCCTCCACTTT
>NA|NA|TRBV6-9|TRBJ1-6
CASKIQGRSSYNSPLHF
TGTGCCAGCAAGATCCAGGGTAGAAGCTCCTATAATTCACCCCTCCACTTT
>NA|NA|TRBV7-9|TRBJ2-1
CASSQGRSDNEQFF
TGTGCCAGCAGCCAGGGACGAAGCGACAATGAGCAGTTCTTC
>NA|NA|TRBV27|TRBJ1-2
CASSLRGTKGYTF
TGTGCCAGCAGTTTAAGAGGGACTAAGGGCTACACCTTC
>NA|NA|TRBV19|TRBJ1-2
CASNLGLGYTF
TGTGCCAGTAATCTTGGACTTGGCTACACCTTC
>TRBD1|NA|TRBV7-2|TRBJ1-5
CASSLAAQGTNQPQHF
TGTGCCAGCAGCTTAGCAGCACAGGGGACGAATCAGCCCCAGCATTTT
>NA|NA|TRBV3-1/TRBV3-2|TRBJ1-2
CASSQDPDGYTF
TGTGCCAGCAGCCAAGATCCCGATGGCTACACCTTC
>NA|NA|TRBV12-3/TRBV12-4|TRBJ1-5
CASQNSNQPQHF
TGTGCCAGCCAGAATAGCAATCAGCCCCAGCATTTT
>TRBD2|once|TRBV18|TRBJ2-7
CASSPKGLDEQYF
TGTGCCAGCTCACCAAAAGGACTAGACGAGCAGTACTTC
>NA|NA|TRBV11-2|TRBJ1-2
CASSLNGDGYTF
TGTGCCAGCAGCTTAAACGGGGATGGCTACACCTTC
>TRBD1|medium-sized|TRBV19|TRBJ1-5
CASSPGQGGNQPQHF
TGTGCCAGTAGTCCAGGACAGGGTGGCAATCAGCCCCAGCATTTT
>TRBD1|once|TRBV19|TRBJ1-5
CASSIPDRAYQPQHF
TGTGCCAGTAGTATCCCGGACAGGGCTTATCAGCCCCAGCATTTT
>NA|NA|TRBV5-1|TRBJ2-1
CASSPLAGNEQFF
TGCGCCAGCAGCCCACTCGCGGGGAATGAGCAGTTCTTC
>NA|NA|TRBV5-1|TRBJ2-1
CASSLEWNEQFF
TGCGCCAGCAGCTTGGAATGGAATGAGCAGTTCTTC
>NA|NA|TRBV19|TRBJ1-1
CASSTATVAEAFF
TGTGCCAGTAGTACTGCGACGGTAGCTGAAGCTTTCTTT
>NA|NA|TRBV6-2/TRBV6-3|TRBJ2-3
CASSASTDTQYF
TGTGCCAGCAGTGCGAGCACAGATACGCAGTATTTT
>NA|NA|TRBV12-3/TRBV12-4|TRBJ1-4
CASSLMGEKLFF
TGTGCCAGCAGCCTGATGGGTGAAAAACTGTTTTTT
>TRBD2|NA|TRBV15|TRBJ2-7
CATSLGGLAGEQYF
TGTGCCACCAGCCTAGGGGGACTAGCGGGAGAGCAGTACTTC
>NA|NA|TRBV28|TRBJ1-5
CASSLFRQPQHF
TGTGCCAGCAGTTTATTTCGTCAGCCCCAGCATTTT
>NA|once|TRBV5-1|TRBJ2-2
CASMGALEYTGELFF
TGCGCCAGCATGGGAGCGTTAGAATACACCGGGGAGCTGTTTTTT
>NA|NA|TRBV30|TRBJ1-6
CAWSVSLFSSYNSPLHF
TGTGCCTGGAGTGTAAGCCTGTTTAGCTCCTATAATTCACCCCTCCACTTT
>NA|NA|TRBV3-1/TRBV3-2|TRBJ1-3
CASSQDDGNTIYF
TGTGCCAGCAGCCAAGATGACGGAAACACCATATATTTT
>TRBD2|NA|TRBV3-1/TRBV3-2|TRBJ2-1
CASSPSSGRHNEQFF
TGTGCCAGCAGCCCCTCTAGCGGGAGACACAATGAGCAGTTCTTC
>TRBD1|NA|TRBV6-5|TRBJ1-1
CASSYQTGGFTEAFF
TGTGCCAGCAGCTACCAGACAGGGGGCTTCACTGAAGCTTTCTTT
>TRBD1|NA|TRBV3-1/TRBV3-2|TRBJ1-2
CASSQENWDRGLDGYTF
TGTGCCAGCAGCCAAGAAAATTGGGACAGGGGATTAGATGGCTACACCTTC
>NA|NA|TRBV20-1|TRBJ1-2
CSADRTRGYTF
TGCAGTGCAGACAGGACGAGGGGCTACACCTTC
>TRBD1|NA|TRBV15|TRBJ2-2
CATSRTGSLTGELFF
TGTGCCACCAGTAGGACAGGGTCTCTCACCGGGGAGCTGTTTTTT
>NA|NA|TRBV29-1|TRBJ2-4
CSAELAKNIQYF
TGCAGTGCTGAGTTAGCCAAAAACATTCAGTACTTC
>TRBD2|NA|TRBV15|TRBJ2-1
CATSSENSGSLSYNEQFF
TGTGCCACCAGCAGTGAAAATAGCGGGAGTCTCTCCTACAATGAGCAGTTCTTC
>TRBD2|few|TRBV6-5|TRBJ2-7
CASSRTSGGNYEQYF
TGTGCCAGCAGTCGGACTAGCGGGGGGAACTACGAGCAGTACTTC
>TRBD2|NA|TRBV6-5|TRBJ2-3
CASRTSGGRDTQYF
TGTGCCAGCAGAACTAGCGGGGGGCGTGATACGCAGTATTTT
>TRBD2|NA|TRBV11-3|TRBJ2-1
CASSLLAGSYNEQFF
TGTGCCAGCAGCCTCCTAGCGGGGTCCTACAATGAGCAGTTCTTC
>NA|NA|TRBV19|TRBJ2-3
CASSSLGIPDTQYF
TGTGCCAGTAGTTCACTGGGGATCCCAGATACGCAGTATTTT
>NA|NA|TRBV11-2|TRBJ2-5
CASSSWYGGETQYF
TGTGCCAGCAGCTCCTGGTACGGGGGAGAGACCCAGTACTTC
>NA|NA|TRBV28|TRBJ1-2
CASTLGGAYGYTF
TGTGCCAGCACCCTCGGGGGCGCCTATGGCTACACCTTC
>NA|NA|TRBV30|TRBJ1-2
CAWSADIGYTF
TGTGCCTGGAGTGCGGACATTGGCTACACCTTC
>NA|NA|TRBV4-3|TRBJ2-6
CASSQEPRMYYSGANVLTF
TGCGCCAGCAGCCAAGAGCCCAGGATGTACTACTCTGGGGCCAACGTCCTGACTTTC
>NA|NA|TRBV5-1|TRBJ2-7
CASSLVVSPYEQYF
TGCGCCAGCAGCTTGGTGGTTTCGCCCTACGAGCAGTACTTC
>NA|NA|TRBV19|TRBJ1-5
CASSIALGGRNQPQHF
TGTGCCAGTAGTATAGCGCTCGGGGGCCGCAATCAGCCCCAGCATTTT
>NA|few|TRBV7-3|TRBJ2-5
CASSFRGPLETQYF
TGTGCCAGCAGCTTCCGGGGGCCTTTGGAGACCCAGTACTTC
>NA|NA|TRBV30|TRBJ2-4
CAWSNTGPAKNIQYF
TGTGCCTGGAGTAATACAGGTCCAGCCAAAAACATTCAGTACTTC
>NA|few|TRBV3-1/TRBV3-2|TRBJ1-2
CASSQVSAHRYGYTF
TGTGCCAGCAGCCAAGTTTCGGCGCACCGCTATGGCTACACCTTC
>TRBD2|once|TRBV15|TRBJ2-7
CATSRDRRSLGLAEPYEQYF
TGTGCCACCAGCAGAGATAGGCGAAGTCTGGGACTAGCGGAGCCCTACGAGCAGTACTTC
>TRBD1|NA|TRBV7-7|TRBJ2-2
CATEGQRKTGANNTGELFF
TGTGCTACCGAGGGCCAACGGAAGACAGGGGCTAATAACACCGGGGAGCTGTTTTTT
>TRBD2|NA|TRBV2|TRBJ2-7
CASTERLLAGGSSYEQYF
TGTGCCAGCACCGAGCGGTTGCTAGCGGGAGGGAGCTCCTACGAGCAGTACTTC
>NA|NA|TRBV28|TRBJ1-3
CASSFTQASGGNTIYF
TGTGCCAGCAGTTTTACCCAGGCCTCAGGGGGAAACACCATATATTTT
>NA|NA|TRBV9|TRBJ1-2
CASSVDQGGYGYTF
TGTGCCAGCAGCGTAGACCAGGGAGGCTATGGCTACACCTTC
>NA|NA|TRBV4-2|TRBJ2-2
CASSQDRQTNTGELFF
TGTGCCAGCAGCCAAGATAGGCAGACGAACACCGGGGAGCTGTTTTTT
>NA|NA|TRBV10-3|TRBJ2-3
CAISDRGAGDTQYF
TGTGCCATCAGTGACCGGGGGGCCGGAGATACGCAGTATTTT
>NA|once|TRBV14|TRBJ2-7
CASRTGPGTYEQYF
TGTGCCAGCCGCACAGGACCGGGAACCTACGAGCAGTACTTC